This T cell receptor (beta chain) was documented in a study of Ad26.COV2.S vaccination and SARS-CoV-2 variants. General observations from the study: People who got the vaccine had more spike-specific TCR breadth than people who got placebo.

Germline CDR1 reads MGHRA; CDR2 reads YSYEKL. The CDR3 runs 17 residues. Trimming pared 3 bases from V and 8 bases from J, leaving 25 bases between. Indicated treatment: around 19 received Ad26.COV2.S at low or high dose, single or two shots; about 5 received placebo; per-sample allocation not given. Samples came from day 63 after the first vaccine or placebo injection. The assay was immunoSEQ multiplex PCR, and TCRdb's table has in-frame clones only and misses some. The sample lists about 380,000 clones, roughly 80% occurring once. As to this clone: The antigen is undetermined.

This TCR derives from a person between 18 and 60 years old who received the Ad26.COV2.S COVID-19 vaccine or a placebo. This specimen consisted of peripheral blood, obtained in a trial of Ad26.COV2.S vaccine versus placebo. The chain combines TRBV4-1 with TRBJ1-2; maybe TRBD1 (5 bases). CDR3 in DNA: TGCGCCAGCAGCCACGACGGGCCTAGGGCCCCTAGGGGAGGCTACACCTTC. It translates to CASSHDGPRAPRGGYTF.